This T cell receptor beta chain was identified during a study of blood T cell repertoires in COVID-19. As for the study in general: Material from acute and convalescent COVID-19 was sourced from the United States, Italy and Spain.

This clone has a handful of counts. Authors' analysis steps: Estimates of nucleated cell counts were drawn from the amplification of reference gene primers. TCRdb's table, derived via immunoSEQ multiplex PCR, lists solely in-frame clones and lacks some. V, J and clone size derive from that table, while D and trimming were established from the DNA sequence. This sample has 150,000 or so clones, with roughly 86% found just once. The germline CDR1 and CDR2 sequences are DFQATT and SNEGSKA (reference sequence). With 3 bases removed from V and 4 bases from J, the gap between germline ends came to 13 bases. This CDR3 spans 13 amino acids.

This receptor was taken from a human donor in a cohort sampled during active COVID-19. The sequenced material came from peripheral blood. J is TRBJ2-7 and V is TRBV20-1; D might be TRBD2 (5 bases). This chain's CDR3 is CSASHGVGYEQYF. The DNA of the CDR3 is TGCAGTGCTAGTCACGGGGTCGGGTACGAGCAGTACTTC.